These 5 T cell receptor beta chains were all obtained from the same sample, sequenced in a study of CD8+ T cells in alopecia areata. It was cDNA, reverse transcribed from extracted RNA, that served as the sequencing template. Method: immunoSEQ multiplex PCR; TCRdb's copy keeps in-frame clones and lacks some. The table has approximately 100,000 clones, 40% to 45% seen once. Sample: CD4+ T cells sorted from blood. All receptors derive from a human donor with alopecia areata.

The chain uses TRBV7-2 and TRBJ2-3; 7 nucleotides align to TRBD2. V dropped 1 base and J dropped 2; count of bases not matched to a gene: 6. The germline V gene encodes CDR1 SGHTA and CDR2 FQGNSA. The CDR3 is 16 residues long. The CDR3 sequence is CASSLVGGGNTDTQYF. As DNA, the CDR3 is TGTGCCAGCAGCTTAGTTGGCGGGGGAAACACAGATACGCAGTATTTT.

The chain combines TRBV10-3 with TRBJ2-7; D remains unclear. Looked up from germline, CDR1 is ENHRY and CDR2 is SYGVKD. Trimming stripped 3 bases from V and 2 bases from J, with 5 bases between. The CDR3 totals 12 residues. CDR3 sequence (DNA): TGTGCCATCAGTGATTCGACCTACGAGCAGTACTTC. This translates into CAISDSTYEQYF.

The rearrangement joins TRBV20-1 to TRBJ2-7; D unresolved. V dropped 3 bases and J dropped 3 bases, with 6 bases sitting between them. This CDR3 is 11 amino acids long. Germline V CDR1 and CDR2: DFQATT, SNEGSKA (reference sequence). CDR3 nucleotides: TGCAGTGCTAGCCATGGCTACGAGCAGTACTTC. This codes for CSASHGYEQYF.

This clone has only a few counts. V gene TRBV7-2 combines with J gene TRBJ2-5; D possibly corresponds to TRBD1 (6 bases). Trimming left V 8 bases short and J 5 bases short, with 15 bases between. Germline V gives CDR1 SGHTA, CDR2 FQGNSA. The CDR3 contains 13 residues. This CDR3 reads CASGRAGEETQYF. Here the CDR3 DNA reads TGTGCCAGCGGACGAGCAGGGGAGGAGACCCAGTACTTC.

This clone showed up just a few times. The CDR3 region is CASSQMGAEQYF. CDR3 sequence (DNA): TGTGCCAGCAGCCAAATGGGCGCCGAGCAGTACTTC. J is TRBJ2-7 and V is TRBV10-3; no clear D. Looked up from germline, CDR1 is ENHRY and CDR2 is SYGVKD. The V gene lost 10 bases and the J gene lost 6 bases, with 16 bases spanning the gap. CDR3 length: 12 residues.